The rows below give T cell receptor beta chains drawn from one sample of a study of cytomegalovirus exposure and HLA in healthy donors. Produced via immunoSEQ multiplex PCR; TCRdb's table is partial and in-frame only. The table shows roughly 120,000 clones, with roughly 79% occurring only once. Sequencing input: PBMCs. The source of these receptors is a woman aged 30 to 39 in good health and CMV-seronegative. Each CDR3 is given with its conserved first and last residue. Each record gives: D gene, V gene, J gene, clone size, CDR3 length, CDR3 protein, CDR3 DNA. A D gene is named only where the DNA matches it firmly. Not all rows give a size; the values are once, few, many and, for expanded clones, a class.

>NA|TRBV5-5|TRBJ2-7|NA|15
CASSSGGARSYEQYF
TGTGCCAGCAGCTCTGGCGGGGCACGCTCCTACGAGCAGTACTTC
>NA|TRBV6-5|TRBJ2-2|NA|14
CASSEVGAGGELFF
TGTGCCAGCAGTGAGGTCGGGGCGGGAGGGGAGCTGTTTTTT
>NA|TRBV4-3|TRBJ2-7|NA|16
CASSQDQATGAYEQYF
TGCGCCAGCAGCCAAGATCAGGCAACGGGGGCCTACGAGCAGTACTTC
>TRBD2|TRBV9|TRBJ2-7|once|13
CASSGSGSGEQYF
TGTGCCAGCAGCGGTAGCGGGAGCGGCGAGCAGTACTTC
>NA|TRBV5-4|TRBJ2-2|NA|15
CASNRDLTNTGELFF
TGTGCCAGCAACCGGGATTTAACGAACACCGGGGAGCTGTTTTTT
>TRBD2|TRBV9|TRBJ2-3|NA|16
CASSVGVAGFRDTQYF
TGTGCCAGCAGCGTAGGAGTAGCGGGCTTTCGGGATACGCAGTATTTT
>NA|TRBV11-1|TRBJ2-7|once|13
CASSLATTYEQYF
TGTGCCAGCAGCTTAGCGACAACGTACGAGCAGTACTTC
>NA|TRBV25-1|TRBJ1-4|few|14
CASSVQAQNGKLFF
TGTGCCAGCAGTGTGCAAGCCCAAAACGGAAAACTGTTTTTT
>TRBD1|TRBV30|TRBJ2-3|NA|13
CAEGQGGTDTQYF
TGTGCCGAGGGACAGGGGGGCACAGATACGCAGTATTTT
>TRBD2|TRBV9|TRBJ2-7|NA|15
CASSVAPGLHNEQYF
TGTGCCAGCAGCGTAGCTCCGGGACTACACAACGAGCAGTACTTC
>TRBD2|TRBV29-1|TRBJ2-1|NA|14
CSVVKLAGGSEQFF
TGCAGCGTTGTAAAACTAGCGGGAGGAAGCGAGCAGTTCTTC
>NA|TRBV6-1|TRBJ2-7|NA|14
CASSELDRTYEQYF
TGTGCCAGCAGTGAATTAGACAGGACCTACGAGCAGTACTTC
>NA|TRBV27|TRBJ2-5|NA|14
CASSLYPGEETQYF
TGTGCCAGCAGTTTATACCCGGGAGAAGAGACCCAGTACTTC
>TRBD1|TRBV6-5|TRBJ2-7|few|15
CASSYSTGGSYEQYF
TGTGCCAGCAGTTACTCGACAGGGGGCTCCTACGAGCAGTACTTC
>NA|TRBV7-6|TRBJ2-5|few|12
CASSRYQETQYF
TGTGCCAGCAGCCGTTACCAAGAGACCCAGTACTTC
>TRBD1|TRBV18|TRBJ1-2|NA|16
CASSLNPGTGLYGYTF
TGTGCCAGCTCACTAAATCCGGGGACAGGGCTCTATGGCTACACCTTC
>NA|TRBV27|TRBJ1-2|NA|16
CASSLGWGDLDYGYTF
TGTGCCAGCAGTTTAGGATGGGGGGACCTCGACTATGGCTACACCTTC
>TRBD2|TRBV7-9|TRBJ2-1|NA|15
CASSLARLAGGEQFF
TGTGCCAGCAGCTTAGCGCGACTAGCGGGAGGCGAGCAGTTCTTC
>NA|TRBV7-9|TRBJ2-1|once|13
CASRHTSLNEQFF
TGTGCCAGCAGACACACTAGCCTCAATGAGCAGTTCTTC
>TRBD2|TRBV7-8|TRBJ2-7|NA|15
CASNPPSGSTYEQYF
TGTGCCAGCAACCCCCCTAGCGGGAGTACCTACGAGCAGTACTTC
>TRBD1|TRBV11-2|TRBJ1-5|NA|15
CASSLDTGGSQPQHF
TGTGCCAGCAGCTTAGATACAGGGGGCAGTCAGCCCCAGCATTTT
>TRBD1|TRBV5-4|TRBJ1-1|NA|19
CASSGQGFTLGSANTEAFF
TGTGCCAGCAGTGGACAGGGGTTTACTCTCGGGTCGGCGAACACTGAAGCTTTCTTT
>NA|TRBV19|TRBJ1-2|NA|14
CASSMVQGYYGYTF
TGTGCCAGTAGTATGGTCCAGGGATACTATGGCTACACCTTC
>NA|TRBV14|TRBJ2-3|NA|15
CASSQAGVGPDTQYF
TGTGCCAGCAGCCAAGCGGGAGTGGGTCCAGATACGCAGTATTTT
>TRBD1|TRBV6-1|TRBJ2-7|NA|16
CASSEAPGTGAYEQYF
TGTGCCAGCAGTGAAGCGCCGGGGACAGGGGCCTACGAGCAGTACTTC
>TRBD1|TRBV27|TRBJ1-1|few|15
CASRPELITGAGAFF
TGTGCCAGCAGGCCAGAGTTAATTACAGGGGCGGGAGCTTTCTTT
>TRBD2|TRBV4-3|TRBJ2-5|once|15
CASSQDRGGEETQYF
TGCGCCAGCAGCCAAGATCGGGGGGGGGAAGAGACCCAGTACTTC
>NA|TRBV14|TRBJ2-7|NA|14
CASSQNRVVNEQYF
TGTGCCAGCAGCCAAAACAGGGTGGTCAACGAGCAGTACTTC
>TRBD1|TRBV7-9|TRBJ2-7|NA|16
CASSLGTGGEVYEQYF
TGTGCCAGCAGCTTAGGGACAGGGGGCGAAGTCTACGAGCAGTACTTC
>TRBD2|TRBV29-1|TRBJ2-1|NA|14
CSCKAGGIYNEQFF
TGCAGCTGTAAAGCGGGAGGAATTTACAATGAGCAGTTCTTC
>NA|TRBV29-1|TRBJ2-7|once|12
CSVQEVSYEQYF
TGCAGCGTCCAGGAGGTATCCTACGAGCAGTACTTC
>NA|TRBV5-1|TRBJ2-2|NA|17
CASTKPLCGTNTGELFF
TGCGCCAGCACCAAACCGCTCTGCGGAACGAACACCGGGGAGCTGTTTTTT
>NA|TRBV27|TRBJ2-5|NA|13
CASSPYQGETQYF
TGTGCCAGCAGTCCCTACCAGGGGGAGACCCAGTACTTC
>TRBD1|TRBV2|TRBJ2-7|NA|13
CASRLVQGYEQYF
TGTGCCAGCAGGCTCGTACAGGGGTACGAGCAGTACTTC
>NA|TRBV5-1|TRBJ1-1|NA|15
CASRTTGDRNTEAFF
TGCGCCAGCAGAACGACGGGGGATAGGAACACTGAAGCTTTCTTT
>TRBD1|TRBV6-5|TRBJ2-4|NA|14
CASRLGTGVNIQYF
TGTGCCAGCAGACTGGGGACAGGAGTAAACATTCAGTACTTC
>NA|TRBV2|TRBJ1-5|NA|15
CASSEARTSVQPQHF
TGTGCCAGCAGTGAAGCGAGAACTTCGGTTCAGCCCCAGCATTTT
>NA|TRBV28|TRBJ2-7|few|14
CASTLDGALGEQYF
TGTGCCAGCACATTGGATGGAGCCTTGGGCGAGCAGTACTTC
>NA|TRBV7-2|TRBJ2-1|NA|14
CASSSGLRNNEQFF
TGTGCCAGCAGCTCTGGACTTCGAAACAATGAGCAGTTCTTC
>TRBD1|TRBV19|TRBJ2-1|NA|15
CASSIQGADYNEQFF
TGTGCCAGTAGTATACAGGGGGCGGATTACAATGAGCAGTTCTTC
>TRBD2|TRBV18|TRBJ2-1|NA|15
CASSLLAGGPNEQFF
TGTGCCAGCTCACTTCTAGCGGGAGGCCCCAATGAGCAGTTCTTC
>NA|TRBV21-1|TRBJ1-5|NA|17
CAFSQGTGVYSNQPQHF
TGTGCCTTTTCCCAAGGGACAGGGGTTTATAGCAATCAGCCCCAGCATTTT
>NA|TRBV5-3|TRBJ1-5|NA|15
CARSLTRVSNQPQHF
TGTGCCAGAAGCCTGACTAGAGTTAGCAATCAGCCCCAGCATTTT
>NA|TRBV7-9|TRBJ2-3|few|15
CASSLSVSTTDTQYF
TGTGCCAGCAGCTTATCCGTCAGTACCACAGATACGCAGTATTTT
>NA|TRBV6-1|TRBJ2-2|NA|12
CASIRVAGELFF
TGTGCCAGCATTCGGGTGGCCGGGGAGCTGTTTTTT
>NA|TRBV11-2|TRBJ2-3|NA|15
CASSSSGWTTDTQYF
TGTGCCAGCAGCTCCTCGGGGTGGACCACAGATACGCAGTATTTT
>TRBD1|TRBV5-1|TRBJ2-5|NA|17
CASSLGTGTGYQETQYF
TGCGCCAGCAGCTTGGGTACCGGGACAGGGTACCAAGAGACCCAGTACTTC